The 8 T cell receptor beta chains in this list originate from one sample, sequenced in a study of cytomegalovirus exposure and HLA in healthy donors. Only in-frame clones appear in the TCRdb table, and some are missing; sequencing was by immunoSEQ multiplex PCR. The sample records fewer than 350,000 clones, roughly 88% being singletons. Material: PBMCs. The receptors derive from a woman between 18 and 30 years old in good health and CMV-seronegative.

The chain recombines TRBV4-1 with TRBJ1-2, with 7 bases matching TRBD1. CDR3 size: 14 residues. The germline V gene encodes CDR1 MGHRA and CDR2 YSYEKL. V lost 1 base, J lost 8 bases, and 7 bases stayed unmatched. The CDR3 DNA reads TGCGCCAGCAGCCAAGGGGCGACAGGGCGCGGCTACACCTTC. Translated, it gives CASSQGATGRGYTF.

The chain recombines TRBV7-6 with TRBJ2-1; the match to TRBD2 covers 10 bases. Unmatched junction bases numbered 9, after V lost 2 bases and J lost 8 bases. CDR3 length: 16 amino acids. The V gene's germline CDR1 is SGHVS and CDR2 FNYEAQ. CDR3: CASSLLAGTSEDEQFF. The DNA for the CDR3 is TGTGCCAGCAGCTTACTGGCCGGGACTAGCGAGGATGAGCAGTTCTTC.

This clone was observed once. J is TRBJ2-5 and V is TRBV5-5; maybe TRBD1 (5 bases). The CDR3 covers 14 residues. Germline V CDR1 and CDR2: SGHKS, YYEKEE (reference sequence). Deletions cut 1 base from V and 5 bases from J, with 12 bases between. The CDR3 loop reads CASSLSRAEETQYF. CDR3 coding DNA: TGTGCCAGCAGCTTGTCCAGGGCCGAGGAGACCCAGTACTTC.

The rearrangement joins TRBV28 to TRBJ2-2; D unresolved. The CDR3 consists of 14 residues. Germline V gives CDR1 MDHEN, CDR2 SYDVKM. The V end was cut by 1 base, the J end by 5 bases, with 8 bases between. CDR3 region: CASSLLQWTGELFF. The CDR3 bases are TGTGCCAGCAGTTTATTACAGTGGACCGGGGAGCTGTTTTTT.

The chain combines TRBV6-1 with TRBJ1-6; no definite D call. Trimming took 2 bases from V and 12 from J, leaving 17 bases between them. The CDR3 has 15 residues. In germline, CDR1 is MNHNS, CDR2 SASEGT. The DNA for the CDR3 is TGTGCCAGCAGTGAAAGAGGTCAGCCTGTGATACCCCTCCACTTT. Translated, it gives CASSERGQPVIPLHF.

This rearrangement joins TRBV4-2 to TRBJ2-7; no reliable D call. V dropped 4 bases and J dropped 0 bases, with 13 bases sitting between them. This CDR3 has 15 amino acids. CDR1 LGHNA and CDR2 YNFKEQ come from the germline V gene. The CDR3 sequence is CASSPQNPGSYEQYF. The DNA for the CDR3 is TGTGCCAGCAGCCCTCAAAACCCAGGCTCCTACGAGCAGTACTTC.

There are a few counts of this clone. This chain uses TRBV27 with TRBJ2-7; 12 nucleotides agree with TRBD2. Germline V CDR1 and CDR2: MNHEY, SMNVEV (reference sequence). The V gene end was trimmed by 7 bases and the J gene end by 3 bases; junction bases not matched to a gene: 7. The CDR3 sequence is 15 residues long. For the CDR3, the DNA is TGTGCCAGCATATCTAGCGGGAGGGGGGTCTACGAGCAGTACTTC. It yields the protein CASISSGRGVYEQYF.

The chain combines TRBV4-1 with TRBJ2-1; 9 positions agree with TRBD2. The CDR3 extends over 17 amino acids. The germline V gene encodes CDR1 MGHRA and CDR2 YSYEKL. The junction had 13 bases not matched to a gene; V was cut back by 1 base and J by 9 bases. This CDR3 reads CASSQGLLAGGVGEQFF. CDR3 coding DNA: TGCGCCAGCAGCCAAGGTCTCCTTGCGGGGGGGGTTGGTGAGCAGTTCTTC.